The 10 T cell receptor beta chains reported below all come from one sample, sequenced in a study of blood T cell repertoires in COVID-19. Some clones are missing from TCRdb's copy, which holds only in-frame ones; the method was immunoSEQ multiplex PCR. The sample shows a few hundred thousand clones, roughly 89% of them seen only once. Sequencing used PBMCs or T cells enriched from blood (not recorded which). These receptors originate from a woman between 18 and 29 years old with acute COVID-19.

The V call is TRBV6-5, the J call TRBJ1-2; D not resolved. The V and J ends lost 3 bases and 0 bases respectively, with 11 bases between them. The CDR3 covers 15 residues. From germline, CDR1 is MNHEY and CDR2 SVGAGI. This CDR3 reads CASSYTVPPNYGYTF. As DNA, the CDR3 is TGTGCCAGCAGTTATACGGTCCCGCCTAACTATGGCTACACCTTC.

The chain employs TRBV9 and TRBJ2-5; 7 positions agree with TRBD2. V was clipped by 0 bases and J by 6 bases; unmatched bases: 11. Per the germline V gene, CDR1 is SGDLS and CDR2 is YYNGEE. This CDR3 has 16 residues. This CDR3 is CASSVAPSGIEKTQYF. CDR3 in DNA: TGTGCCAGCAGCGTAGCGCCTAGCGGAATTGAGAAGACCCAGTACTTC.

The chain combines TRBV15 with TRBJ1-1; weak D call: TRBD1 (6 bases). V was clipped by 3 bases and J by 0 bases, with 11 bases between them. This CDR3 is 15 amino acids long. Germline V CDR1 and CDR2: LNHNV, YYDKDF (reference sequence). Here the CDR3 DNA reads TGTGCCACCAGCAGGGCGCGGACAGTGAACACTGAAGCTTTCTTT. Protein: CATSRARTVNTEAFF. Complete variable domain (other parts from reference TRBV15 and TRBJ1-1): DAMVIQNPRYQVTQFGKPVTLSCSQTLNHNVMYWYQQKSSQAPKLLFHYYDKDFNNEADTPDNFQSRRPNTSFCFLDIRSPGLGDTAMYLCATSRARTVNTEAFFGQGTRLTVV.

The CDR3 region is CASSSWTSGRDEQFF. The CDR3 coding sequence is TGTGCCAGCAGCTCTTGGACTAGCGGGAGGGATGAGCAGTTCTTC. This chain links TRBV9 with TRBJ2-1; 15 positions match TRBD2. This CDR3 is built from 15 residues. The V gene end was trimmed by 4 bases and the J gene end by 8 bases; junction bases not matched to a gene: 4. The germline V gene encodes CDR1 SGDLS and CDR2 YYNGEE.

The rearrangement links TRBV5-1 to TRBJ1-3, with TRBD1 matching 8 bases. This CDR3 has 15 amino acids. V was pared by 7 bases and J by 2 bases, with 8 bases of the junction left unmatched. Per the germline V gene, CDR1 is SGHRS and CDR2 is YFSETQ. CDR3 DNA: TGCGCCAGCGGAGCCGGACAGGGTCCTGGAAACACCATATATTTT. Its translation: CASGAGQGPGNTIYF.

This CDR3 reads CASSFQGITQPQHF. The CDR3 nucleotides are TGTGCCAGCAGCTTTCAGGGGATAACGCAGCCCCAGCATTTT. The chain has TRBV7-2 and TRBJ1-5; TRBD1 might be the D (6 bases). Germline CDR1 and CDR2: SGHTA and FQGNSA. V lost 3 bases and J lost 7, with 13 bases in between. The CDR3 is 14 residues long.

This clone was recorded a few times. The chain links TRBV5-8 to TRBJ2-7; 8 nucleotides align to TRBD1. Germline loops: CDR1 SGHTS, CDR2 YDEGEE. After removal of 4 bases from V and 6 bases from J, the junction contained 9 bases not matched to a gene. The CDR3 has 14 residues. The CDR3 nucleotides read TGTGCCAGCAGCCTATATGACAGGGGTGGCGAGCAGTACTTC. This codes for CASSLYDRGGEQYF.

This chain uses TRBV9 with TRBJ1-1; no clear D. V was trimmed by 2 bases and J by 5 bases, leaving 7 bases between them. This CDR3 has 12 residues. Germline loops: CDR1 SGDLS, CDR2 YYNGEE. CDR3 coding DNA: TGTGCCAGCAGCGTCGGTGAAACTGAAGCTTTCTTT. This codes for CASSVGETEAFF.

The rearrangement uses TRBV2 and TRBJ2-2; D might be TRBD2 (6 bases). Trimming cost V 6 bases and J 2 bases, with 13 bases left between them. Germline V CDR1 and CDR2: SNHLY, FYNNEI. The CDR3 covers 15 residues. The CDR3 bases are TGTGCCAGCAGCGGCGGGGCAGACAACACCGGGGAGCTGTTTTTT. The encoded protein is CASSGGADNTGELFF.

This chain links TRBV6-5 with TRBJ2-3; 9 bases agree with TRBD2. J lost 6 bases, V lost 4 bases, and 11 bases had no gene match. The CDR3 has 16 residues. The germline V gene encodes CDR1 MNHEY and CDR2 SVGAGI. The CDR3 reads CASSSTSGLLGDTQYF. The CDR3 nucleotides read TGTGCCAGCAGTTCCACTAGCGGGCTCTTGGGGGATACGCAGTATTTT.